This T cell receptor beta chain came from a study of read filtering for tumor transcriptome and immune sequencing. Study-level information: Mean patient age was roughly 61 years, range roughly 40 to 85; approximately 18 male, some 15 female. R-ISS stage counts were under ten for I, about 15 for II, 6 or 7 for III. After DNase treatment, RNA was made into whole-transcriptome libraries.

In this sample, this clonotype turned up a few times. The library was built from about 400 ng RNA with molecular barcoded adaptors for alpha/delta and beta/gamma chains. TCRdb analysed the reads with MiXCR anew, one entry per CDR3 protein. The sample shows fewer than 150,000 distinct CDR3 sequences, over 10% of them seen only once. Germline V gene lookup returns CDR1 GTSNPN and CDR2 SVGIG (reference sequence). Trimming stripped 3 bases from V and 5 bases from J, with 8 bases between. CDR3 length equals 11 residues. The TCR sequence derives from a donor aged 40 or over with multiple myeloma. The rearrangement links TRBV30 to TRBJ2-7, with D unresolved. The sequencing sample was made of a population of CD138-negative cells sorted from bone marrow. The CDR3 DNA sequence: TGTGCCTGGAGAAGGCTCCACGAGCAGTACTTC. Translated: CAWRRLHEQYF. The whole variable domain, remainder taken from reference TRBV30 and TRBJ2-7, is SQTIHQWPATLVQPVGSPLSLECTVEGTSNPNLYWYRQAAGRGLQLLFYSVGIGQISSEVPQNLSASRPQDRQFILSSKKLLLSDSGFYLCAWRRLHEQYFGPGTRLTVT.